This T cell receptor beta chain was sequenced during a study of T-cell memory formation after mild COVID-19 (dated by TCRdb to the early 2020s). About the investigation overall: Most TCR sequence clusters were specific to one of the two donors. In two donors, T-cell clones that expanded and contracted after mild COVID-19 were followed by sequencing TCRalpha and TCRbeta repertoires longitudinally. The cohort comprised two young, previously healthy adult volunteers, one female and one male. Points the paper makes about the study in general: Contracting CD4+ clones appeared mostly in the CM and EM memory subsets, whereas CD8+ clones were enriched in EMRA. The study included only a couple of mild cases, and larger cohorts that include severe cases with pre-infection samples were judged to be necessary. SARS-CoV-2 specificity was not confirmed for the second-wave clones peaking on day 37. Clones contracting from day 15 to 85 had balanced CD4/CD8 phenotypes, while a second wave expanding from day 15 to 37 was biased towards CD4+. Some responding clones were detected in pre-infection memory, suggesting pre-existing cross-reactive memory T cells joined the SARS-CoV-2 response.

For CDR1 and CDR2, the germline V gene lists LGHNA and YNFKEQ. V loses 6 bases of germline sequence and J loses 5 bases, and the interval between the two ends is 14 bases. Inclusive of the bounding cysteine and phenylalanine, the CDR3 is 13 residues long. Here the CDR3 DNA is all that survives: 39 bases in frame from base 1. Ficoll-Paque density gradient centrifugation was used to isolate PBMCs. This clonotype was detected a few times. The target of this receptor is not known. Base-call qualities are not available, and no considerably larger clone is one nucleotide away. TCRdb shows the sequencer as Illumina NovaSeq 6000. Using 5'RACE with constant-segment primers, TCRalpha and TCRbeta cDNA libraries were constructed, with sample barcodes and unique molecular identifiers added in the process. RNA was extracted from every sample with Trizol reagent. Libraries were amplified in two PCR steps, with a second sample barcode and Illumina TruSeq adapters added in the second step. Sequencing of the libraries was done on an Illumina NovaSeq, producing 2 x 150 bp paired-end reads. As for the authors' bioinformatics: Reads were demultiplexed and collapsed into UMI-guided consensus sequences with migec v1.2.7. Using mixcr v2.1.11, UMI consensuses were aligned to TRA and TRB V and J templates and then assembled into clonotypes. A clonotype was counted as expanded or contracted only if both edgeR and NoisET called the change significant, with noise models trained on biological replicates. edgeR calls used a false discovery rate-adjusted p below 0.01 and a log2 fold-change threshold of 1. As an exploratory analysis of dynamics, max-normalized trajectories of the 1000 most abundant clonotypes were examined by PCA with hierarchical clustering. Separately sequenced CD4+ and CD8+ repertoires were used to assign a CD4 or CD8 phenotype to each responding clone. The raw public reads went through TCRdb reprocessing: fastp at Q25, MiXCR clone calling, in-frame beta chains kept. Identical CDR3 proteins give one entry, which carries the most common genes and DNA. What appears here as the V and J calls and clone size reflects TCRdb's work, not the paper's. This sample holds just under 350,000 distinct CDR3 sequences; 10% to 15% were observed only once. Clones ranked in the top ten supply about 20% of the sample.

The receptor was derived from a man aged 18 to 29 who had mild COVID-19 (a few samples of this study predate the infection). The sample titles of this study are shuffled in the database, so cell type and time point are left out; the donor was told from shared clones. The source material was PBMCs or a T cell subset sorted from them (not recorded which). The sequence joins TRBV4-2 to TRBJ2-7, and perhaps TRBD1 as D gene, on 6 matching bases. The CDR3 region reads CASSRLQGHEQYF. DNA sequence: TGTGCCAGCAGTCGTCTACAGGGTCACGAGCAGTACTTC.